The rows below give T cell receptor beta chains drawn from one sample of a study of blood T cell repertoires in COVID-19. Measured with immunoSEQ multiplex PCR; TCRdb has only the in-frame clones, and not every one. The repertoire holds hundreds of thousands of clones, approximately 86% seen once, with 1.5% to 2% in the top ten. The sequencing sample was made of peripheral blood. The receptors were gathered from a woman in her sixties who had recovered from COVID-19. Each CDR3 is given with its conserved first and last residue. Each record gives: D gene, clone size, J gene, V gene, CDR3 DNA, CDR3 protein. A D gene is named only where the DNA matches it firmly. Clone sizes are given selectively: once, few, many, or a class where the clone is expanded.

>-|-|TRBJ2-7|TRBV5-1
TGCGCCAGCAGCTTGTCCGCAACCTCGGGGGTCGAGCAGTACTTC
CASSLSATSGVEQYF
>-|-|TRBJ2-1|TRBV3-1/TRBV3-2
TGTGCCAGCAGCCAAGTCAGCGCTCCCCCCGGGAATGAGCAGTTCTTC
CASSQVSAPPGNEQFF
>-|-|TRBJ2-3|TRBV4-3
TGCGCCAGCAGCCAAGGGATAGGGCGAGGGAATACGCAGTATTTT
CASSQGIGRGNTQYF
>-|once|TRBJ1-3|TRBV5-6
TGTGCCAGCAGCTCGAACGGACAGATTGGAAACACCATATATTTT
CASSSNGQIGNTIYF
>-|-|TRBJ1-2|TRBV5-4
TGTGCCAGCAGCTTGGGTGGCCGGGGAAGCTATGGCTACACCTTC
CASSLGGRGSYGYTF
>-|few|TRBJ2-1|TRBV3-1/TRBV3-2
TGTGCCAGCAGCCAATACCCAGCTGGGCCAACCTCCTACAATGAGCAGTTCTTC
CASSQYPAGPTSYNEQFF
>-|-|TRBJ1-4|TRBV11-2
TGTGCCAGCAGCGCCCGACCGCCGGTTGGGGCGGGGGAGTACGAAAAACTGTTTTTT
CASSARPPVGAGEYEKLFF
>TRBD1|-|TRBJ1-5|TRBV12-5
TGTGCTAGGGAGGGCGGACAGGCAAGGGCTAGCAATCAGCCCCAGCATTTT
CAREGGQARASNQPQHF
>-|-|TRBJ1-5|TRBV9
TGTGCCAGCAGCGTATACCCAACTCGGGATCAGCCCCAGCATTTT
CASSVYPTRDQPQHF
>-|-|TRBJ2-5|TRBV12-3/TRBV12-4
TGTGCCAGCAGTTTGGTACAGCAAGAGACCCAGTACTTC
CASSLVQQETQYF
>-|-|TRBJ2-3|TRBV12-3/TRBV12-4
TGTGCCAGCAGTTTTCAGGGGCCAGATACGCAGTATTTT
CASSFQGPDTQYF
>-|many|TRBJ2-7|TRBV2
TGTGCCAGCAGGAAACCTTTACAGGGCCGCATCTACGAGCAGTACTTC
CASRKPLQGRIYEQYF
>TRBD1|-|TRBJ1-2|TRBV15
TGTGCCACCAGCAGAGATAACAGGGGCTATGGCTACACCTTC
CATSRDNRGYGYTF
>TRBD1|-|TRBJ2-5|TRBV7-9
TGTGCCAGCAGCAGAGGACAGGGTGTGTCGACCCAGTACTTC
CASSRGQGVSTQYF
>TRBD2|-|TRBJ2-6|TRBV10-3
TGTGCCATCAGGCGACTAGCGGGGGGGCCGGTAGGAAGTTCTGGGGCCAACGTCCTGACTTTC
CAIRRLAGGPVGSSGANVLTF
>-|-|TRBJ1-5|TRBV27
TGTGCCAGCAGCCTTCTTTCAGGGGTACGGGGTGATCAGCCCCAGCATTTT
CASSLLSGVRGDQPQHF
>-|-|TRBJ1-1|TRBV9
TGTGCCAGCAGCCTGCGGGGGGACCCTATGAACACTGAAGCTTTCTTT
CASSLRGDPMNTEAFF
>-|-|TRBJ1-2|TRBV27
TGTGCCAGCAGTTCCCGATCTCTTCTACAGGGCGGCTATGGCTACACCTTC
CASSSRSLLQGGYGYTF
>-|-|TRBJ2-6|TRBV4-2
TGTGCCAGCAGCCAAGTGGGCGGGGGGGCCAACGTCCTGACTTTC
CASSQVGGGANVLTF
>-|once|TRBJ1-1|TRBV28
TGTGCCACCCGGGGGAACACTGAAGCTTTCTTT
CATRGNTEAFF
>TRBD2|-|TRBJ2-1|TRBV16
TGTGCCAGCAATAGCGGGGATGAGCAGTTCTTC
CASNSGDEQFF
>-|-|TRBJ1-6|TRBV28
TGTGCCAGCAGTTTTCAAGAGGGGGGGAGCTCCTATAATTCACCCCTCCACTTT
CASSFQEGGSSYNSPLHF
>-|once|TRBJ2-7|TRBV6-5
TGTGCCAGCACCTCACTAGCCTACGAGCAGTACTTC
CASTSLAYEQYF
>-|-|TRBJ1-5|TRBV7-9
TGTGCCAGCAGCTACCAGGATCAGCCCCAGCATTTT
CASSYQDQPQHF
>TRBD1|-|TRBJ2-7|TRBV7-2
TGTGCCAGCAGCACCTCCGGGACAGCGTCCTACGAGCAGTACTTC
CASSTSGTASYEQYF
>-|-|TRBJ1-6|TRBV5-8
TGTGCCAGCAGCCTCCCGGGATCCCTCCACTTT
CASSLPGSLHF